This T cell receptor (beta chain) was captured by sequencing in a study of T cell changes during pregnancy in multiple sclerosis. The method was immunoSEQ multiplex PCR; TCRdb's version includes in-frame clones alone and lacks a portion of them. The sample records 65,000 to 75,000 clones, around nine tenths being singletons. The source is a female donor in good health, enrolled as a control in a pregnancy study. The sequencing here drew on peripheral blood, taken after pregnancy.

Written as DNA, the CDR3 is TGTGCCAGCAGTTTGCTAACTTCGTCGGGCGAGCAGTACTTC. The encoded protein is CASSLLTSSGEQYF. The chain is built from TRBV7-9 and TRBJ2-7; D is unclear. The CDR3 sequence is 14 residues long. Germline CDR1 is SEHNR and CDR2 is FQNEAQ (reference sequence). Trimming shortened V by 6 bases and J by 6 bases, and 18 bases separated the two germline ends.